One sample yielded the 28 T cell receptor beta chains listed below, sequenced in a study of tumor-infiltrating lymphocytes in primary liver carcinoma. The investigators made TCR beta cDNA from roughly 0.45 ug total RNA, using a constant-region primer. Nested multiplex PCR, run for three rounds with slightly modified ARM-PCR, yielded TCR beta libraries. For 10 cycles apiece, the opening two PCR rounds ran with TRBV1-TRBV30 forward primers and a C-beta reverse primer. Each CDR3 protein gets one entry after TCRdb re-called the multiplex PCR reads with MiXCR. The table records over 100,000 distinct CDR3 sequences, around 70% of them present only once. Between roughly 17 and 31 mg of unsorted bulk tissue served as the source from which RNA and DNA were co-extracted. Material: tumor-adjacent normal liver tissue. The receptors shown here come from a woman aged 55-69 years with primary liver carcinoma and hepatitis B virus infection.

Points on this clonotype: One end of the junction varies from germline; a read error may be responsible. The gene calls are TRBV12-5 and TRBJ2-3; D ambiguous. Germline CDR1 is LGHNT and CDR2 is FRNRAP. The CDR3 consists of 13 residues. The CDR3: CASGMSSTDTQYF. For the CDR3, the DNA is TGTGCTAGTGGTATGTCGAGCACAGATACGCAATATTTT.

The CDR3 loop reads CASSLDYGGKIQYF. DNA for the CDR3: TGTGCCAGCAGCTTAGATTATGGGGGAAAGATCCAGTACTTC. The chain is built from TRBV11-2 and TRBJ2-5; D might be TRBD1 or TRBD2, each matching 5 bases. Trimming stripped 0 bases from V and 10 bases from J, with 15 bases between. The CDR3 loop spans 14 amino acids. Germline values: CDR1 SGHAT, CDR2 FQNNGV.

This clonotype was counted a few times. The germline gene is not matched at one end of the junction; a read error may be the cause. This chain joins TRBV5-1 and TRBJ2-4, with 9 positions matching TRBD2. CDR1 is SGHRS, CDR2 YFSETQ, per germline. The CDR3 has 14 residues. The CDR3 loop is CASSPGLAKNIQCF. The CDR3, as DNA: TGCGCCAGCAGCCCGGGACTAGCCAAAAACATTCAGTGCTTC.

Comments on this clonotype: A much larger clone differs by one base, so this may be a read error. The CDR3 sequence is CASSSGQGITYELYF. The CDR3 nucleotides are TGCGCCAGCAGCTCCGGACAGGGGATCACCTACGAGCTGTACTTC. The chain links TRBV5-1 to TRBJ2-7; 9 bases align to TRBD1. The CDR3 runs 15 residues. Germline V gene data show CDR1 as SGHRS and CDR2 as YFSETQ.

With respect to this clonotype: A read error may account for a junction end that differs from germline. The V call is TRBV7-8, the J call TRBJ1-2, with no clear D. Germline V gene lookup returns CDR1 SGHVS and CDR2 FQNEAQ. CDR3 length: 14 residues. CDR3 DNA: TGTGCCATCAGCTTAGCAGGCATGGCCTGTGGCCACACCTTC. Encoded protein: CAISLAGMACGHTF.

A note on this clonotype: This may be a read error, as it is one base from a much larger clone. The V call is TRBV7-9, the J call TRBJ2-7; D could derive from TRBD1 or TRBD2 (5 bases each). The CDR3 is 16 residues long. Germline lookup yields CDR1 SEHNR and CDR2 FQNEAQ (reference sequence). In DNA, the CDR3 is TGTGTCAGCAGCGGATTGTACCGGGACGGAACCTACGAGCAGTACTTC. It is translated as CVSSGLYRDGTYEQYF.

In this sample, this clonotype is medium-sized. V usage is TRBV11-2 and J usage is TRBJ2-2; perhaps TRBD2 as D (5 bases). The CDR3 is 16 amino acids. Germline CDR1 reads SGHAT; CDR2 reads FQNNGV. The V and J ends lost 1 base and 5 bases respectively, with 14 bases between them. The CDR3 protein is CASSLAITAATGELFF. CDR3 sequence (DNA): TGTGCCAGCAGCTTAGCCATCACAGCGGCGACCGGGGAGCTGTTTTTT.

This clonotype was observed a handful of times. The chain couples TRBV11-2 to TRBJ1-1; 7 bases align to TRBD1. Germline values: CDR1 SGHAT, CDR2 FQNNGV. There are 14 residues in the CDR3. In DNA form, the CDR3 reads TGTACCAACAGCCCCTGGACAGGGAACACTGAAGCTTTCTTT. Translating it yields CTNSPWTGNTEAFF.

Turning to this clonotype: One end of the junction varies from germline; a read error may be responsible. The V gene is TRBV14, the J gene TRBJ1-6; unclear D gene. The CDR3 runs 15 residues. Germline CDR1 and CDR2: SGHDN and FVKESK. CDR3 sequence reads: CASSLSRSYNSPFHF. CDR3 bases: TGTGCCAGCAGTCTGAGTCGCTCCTATAATTCACCCTTCCACTTT. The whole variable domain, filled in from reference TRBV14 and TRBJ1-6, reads EAGVTQFPSHSVIEKGQTVTLRCDPISGHDNLYWYRRVMGKEIKFLLHFVKESKQDESGMPNNRFLAERTGGTYSTLKVQPAELEDSGVYFCASSLSRSYNSPFHFGNGTRLTVT.

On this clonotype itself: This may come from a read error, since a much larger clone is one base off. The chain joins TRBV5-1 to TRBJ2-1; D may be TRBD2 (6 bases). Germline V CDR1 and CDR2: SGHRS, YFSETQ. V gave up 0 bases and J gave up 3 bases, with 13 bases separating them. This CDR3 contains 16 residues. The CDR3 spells CASSLGLGEFYNEQFF. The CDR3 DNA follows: TGCGCCAGCAGCTTGGGACTAGGGGAGTTCTACAATGAGCAGTTCTTC.

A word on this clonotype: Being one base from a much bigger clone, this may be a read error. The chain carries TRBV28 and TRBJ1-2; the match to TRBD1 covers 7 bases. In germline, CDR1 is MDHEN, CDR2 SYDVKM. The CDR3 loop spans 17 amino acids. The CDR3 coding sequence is TGTGTCAGCAGTTTAGATATGCGGAGGGGGCTGACAGATGGCTACACCTTC. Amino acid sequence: CVSSLDMRRGLTDGYTF.

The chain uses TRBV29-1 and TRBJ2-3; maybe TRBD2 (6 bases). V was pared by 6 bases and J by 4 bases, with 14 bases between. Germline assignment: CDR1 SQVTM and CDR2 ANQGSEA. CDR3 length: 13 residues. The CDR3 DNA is TGCAGCGTCGTGACTAGTGGAGCAGATACGCAGTATTTT. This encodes CSVVTSGADTQYF.

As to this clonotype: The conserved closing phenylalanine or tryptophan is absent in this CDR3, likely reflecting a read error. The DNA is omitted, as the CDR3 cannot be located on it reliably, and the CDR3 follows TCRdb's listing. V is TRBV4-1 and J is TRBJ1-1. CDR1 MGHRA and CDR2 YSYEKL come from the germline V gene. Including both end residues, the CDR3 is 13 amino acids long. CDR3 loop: CASSQALNTEASI.

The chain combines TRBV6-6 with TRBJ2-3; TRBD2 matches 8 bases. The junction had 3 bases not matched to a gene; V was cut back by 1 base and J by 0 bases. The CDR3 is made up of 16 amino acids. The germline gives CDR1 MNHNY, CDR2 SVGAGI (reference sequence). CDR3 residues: CASSYFERESTDTQYF. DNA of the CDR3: TGTGCCAGCAGTTACTTCGAGCGGGAGAGCACAGATACGCAGTATTTT.

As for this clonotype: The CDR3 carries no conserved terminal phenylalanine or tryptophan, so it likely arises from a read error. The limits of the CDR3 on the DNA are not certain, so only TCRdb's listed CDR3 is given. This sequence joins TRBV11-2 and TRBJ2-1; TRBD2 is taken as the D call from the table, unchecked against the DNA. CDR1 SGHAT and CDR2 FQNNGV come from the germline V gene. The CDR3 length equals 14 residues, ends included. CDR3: CTSSPDSRYREQFS.

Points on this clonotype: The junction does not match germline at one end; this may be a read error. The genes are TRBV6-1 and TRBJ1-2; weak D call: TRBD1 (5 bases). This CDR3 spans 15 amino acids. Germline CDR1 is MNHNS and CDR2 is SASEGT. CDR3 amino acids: CVSSEVGLTNHGYAF. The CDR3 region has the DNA TGTGTCAGCAGTGAAGTGGGACTAACTAATCATGGCTACGCCTTC.

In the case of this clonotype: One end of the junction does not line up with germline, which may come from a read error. CDR3 bases: TGTACCAGCAGTTACCCTAACTTTCGGCTGCAGTATTTT. This sequence encodes CTSSYPNFRLQYF. The chain employs TRBV6-5 and TRBJ2-3; D not certain. This CDR3 region has 13 residues. The germline CDR1 and CDR2 sequences are MNHEY and SVGAGI.

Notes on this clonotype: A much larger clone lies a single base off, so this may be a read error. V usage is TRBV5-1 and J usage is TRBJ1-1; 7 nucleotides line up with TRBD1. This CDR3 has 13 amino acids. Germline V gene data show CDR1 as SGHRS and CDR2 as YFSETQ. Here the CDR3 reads CAGSLAATGEAFF. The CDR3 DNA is TGCGCCGGCAGCTTGGCTGCGACAGGGGAAGCTTTCTTT.

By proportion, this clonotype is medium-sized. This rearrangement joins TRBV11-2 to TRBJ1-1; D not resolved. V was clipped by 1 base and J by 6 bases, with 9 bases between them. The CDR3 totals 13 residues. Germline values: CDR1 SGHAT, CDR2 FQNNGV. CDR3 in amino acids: CASSLVRYAEAFF. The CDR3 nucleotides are TGTGCCAGCAGCTTAGTGCGGTACGCTGAAGCTTTCTTT.

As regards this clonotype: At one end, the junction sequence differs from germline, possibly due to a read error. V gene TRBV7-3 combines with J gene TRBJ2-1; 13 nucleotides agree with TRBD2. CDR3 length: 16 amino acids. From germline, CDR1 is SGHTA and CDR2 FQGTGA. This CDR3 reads CVSGLDRPGLAGEQFF. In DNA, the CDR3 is TGTGTCAGCGGCTTAGATAGACCGGGACTAGCGGGAGAGCAGTTCTTC.

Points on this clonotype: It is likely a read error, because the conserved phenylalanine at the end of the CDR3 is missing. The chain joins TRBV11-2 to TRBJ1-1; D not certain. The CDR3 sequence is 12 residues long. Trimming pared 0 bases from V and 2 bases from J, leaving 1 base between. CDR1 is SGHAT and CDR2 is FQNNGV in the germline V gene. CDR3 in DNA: TGTGCCAGCAGCTTAGACAACACTGAAGCTTTCCAT. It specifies CASSLDNTEAFH.

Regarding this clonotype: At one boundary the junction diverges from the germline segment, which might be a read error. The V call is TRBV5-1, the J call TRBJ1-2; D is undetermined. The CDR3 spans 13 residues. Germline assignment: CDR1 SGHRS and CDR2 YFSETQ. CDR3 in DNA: TGCGCCAGCAGCCAAACCATAGGGCGCCCCTACAGCTTC. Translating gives CASSQTIGRPYSF.

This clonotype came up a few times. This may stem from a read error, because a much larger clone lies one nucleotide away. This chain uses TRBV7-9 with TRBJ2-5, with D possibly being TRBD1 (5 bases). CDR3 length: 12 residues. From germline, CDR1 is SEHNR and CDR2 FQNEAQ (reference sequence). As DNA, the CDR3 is TGTGCAGGGGCGGTTGGACGGAAGACCCAGTACTTC. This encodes CAGAVGRKTQYF.

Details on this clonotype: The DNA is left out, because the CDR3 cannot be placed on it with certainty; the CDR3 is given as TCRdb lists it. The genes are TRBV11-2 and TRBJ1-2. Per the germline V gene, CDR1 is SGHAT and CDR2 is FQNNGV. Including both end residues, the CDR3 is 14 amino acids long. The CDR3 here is CACSLEPTNYGCTF.

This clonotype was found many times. The CDR3 coding sequence is TGTGCCATCAATCCTCGAGGCGGGAGGGCCCGTGAGCAGTTCTTC. Residues: CAINPRGGRAREQFF. This chain joins TRBV28 and TRBJ2-1; the match to TRBD2 covers 9 bases. The CDR3 sequence is 15 residues long. Trimming cost V 10 bases and J 9 bases; bases outside gene matches: 16. The germline CDR1 and CDR2 sequences are MDHEN and SYDVKM.

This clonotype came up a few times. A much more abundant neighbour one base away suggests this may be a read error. The CDR3 reads CASSFAGQGYEQYF. CDR3 in DNA: TGTGCCAGCAGCTTTGCGGGACAGGGGTACGAGCAGTACTTC. The chain has TRBV5-4 and TRBJ2-7, with TRBD1 matching 10 bases. This CDR3 contains 14 residues. The trim removed 2 bases at V and 4 bases at J, leaving 3 bases unmatched. Germline V lookup: CDR1 SGHNT, CDR2 YYREEE (reference sequence).

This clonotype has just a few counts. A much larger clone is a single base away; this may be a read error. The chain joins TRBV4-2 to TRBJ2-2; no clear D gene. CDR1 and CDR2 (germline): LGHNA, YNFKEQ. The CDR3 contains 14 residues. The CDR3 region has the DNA TGTGTCAGCAGCCAAGAATGGGGTACCGGGGAGCTGTTTTTT. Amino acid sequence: CVSSQEWGTGELFF.

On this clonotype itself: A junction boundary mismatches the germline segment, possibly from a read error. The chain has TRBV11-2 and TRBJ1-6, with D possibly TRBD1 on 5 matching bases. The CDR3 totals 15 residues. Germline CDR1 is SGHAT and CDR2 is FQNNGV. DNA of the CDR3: TGTGTCAACAGCTTAGAAACAGGAGGCAATTCGCCCCTCCACTTT. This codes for CVNSLETGGNSPLHF. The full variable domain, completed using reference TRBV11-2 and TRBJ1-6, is EAGVAQSPRYKIIEKRQSVAFWCNPISGHATLYWYQQILGQGPKLLIQFQNNGVVDDSQLPKDRFSAERLKGVDSTLKIQPAKLEDSAVYLCVNSLETGGNSPLHFGNGTRLTVT.